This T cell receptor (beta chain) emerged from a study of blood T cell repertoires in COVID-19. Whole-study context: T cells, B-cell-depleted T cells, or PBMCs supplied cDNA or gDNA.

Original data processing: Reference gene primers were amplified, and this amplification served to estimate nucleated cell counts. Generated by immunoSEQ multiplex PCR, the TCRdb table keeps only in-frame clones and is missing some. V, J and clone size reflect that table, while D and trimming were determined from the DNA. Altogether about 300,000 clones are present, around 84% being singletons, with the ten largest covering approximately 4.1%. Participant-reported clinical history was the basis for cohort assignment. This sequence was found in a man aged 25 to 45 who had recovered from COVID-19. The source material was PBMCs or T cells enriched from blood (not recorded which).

CDR3 loop: CASSWISGSEAFF. The DNA of the CDR3 is TGTGCCAGCAGTTGGATTTCGGGATCTGAAGCTTTCTTT. The rearrangement joins TRBV27 to TRBJ1-1; unclear D gene. CDR3 length: 13 amino acids. Trimming left V 4 bases short and J 6 bases short, with 12 bases between. In germline, CDR1 is MNHEY, CDR2 SMNVEV (reference sequence).